The TCR beta chain under discussion was sequenced for a study of blood T cell repertoires in COVID-19. Study-wide background: In each case, the material was cDNA or gDNA derived from T cells, B-cell-depleted T cells, or PBMCs.

Measured with immunoSEQ multiplex PCR; TCRdb has only the in-frame clones, and not every one. The sample yields hundreds of thousands of clones, nearly 90% seen once. This clone was recorded only once. With V trimmed by 5 bases and J by 9 bases, 5 bases remained unmatched. CDR1 is LGHDT, CDR2 YNNKEL, per germline (reference sequence). This CDR3 contains 14 residues. Sequencing was done on a sample of PBMCs or T cells enriched from blood (not recorded which). V and J are TRBV3-1 (or the pseudogene TRBV3-2) and TRBJ2-2; 11 bases line up with TRBD2. This clonotype was sampled from a young woman with acute COVID-19. The CDR3 region is CASSSLAGVRELFF. CDR3 DNA: TGTGCCAGCAGCTCACTAGCGGGAGTCCGGGAGCTGTTTTTT.